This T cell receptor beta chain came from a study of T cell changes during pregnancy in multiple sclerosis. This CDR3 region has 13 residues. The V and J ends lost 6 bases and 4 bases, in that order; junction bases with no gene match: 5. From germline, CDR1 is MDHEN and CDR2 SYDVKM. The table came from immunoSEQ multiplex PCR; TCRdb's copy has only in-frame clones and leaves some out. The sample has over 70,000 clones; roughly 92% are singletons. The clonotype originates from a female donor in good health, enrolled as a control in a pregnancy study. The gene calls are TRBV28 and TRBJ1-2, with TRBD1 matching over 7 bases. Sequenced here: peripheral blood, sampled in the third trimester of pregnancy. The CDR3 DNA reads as TGTGCCAGCAGCCATGACAGGGTCTATGGCTACACCTTC. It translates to CASSHDRVYGYTF.